One T cell receptor (beta chain) is described in this entry. A much bigger clone sits one base away, suggesting this may be a read error. Semi-nested PCR with Nested Universal Primer A followed constant-region reverse priming of full-length variable regions. TCRdb used MiXCR to reprocess the 5' RACE reads, holding one entry per CDR3 protein. The repertoire holds over 30,000 distinct CDR3 sequences, with roughly 24% as singletons. Naive CD4+ cells had CD25+ Tregs removed. Specimen: naive CD4+ T cells sorted from a lymph node. Indicated subset: naive CD4+ T cells, CD4+CD45RA+CD25-. The source of this sequence is a female donor with breast cancer.

The CDR3, as DNA: TGTGCCAGCAGTGTAACCGGGTTTGACACTGAAGCTTTCTTT. Translated, it gives CASSVTGFDTEAFF. The V and J genes are TRBV12-3 or TRBV12-4 and TRBJ1-1; D is unresolved. V lost 5 bases, J lost 3 bases, and 13 bases lay in between. The CDR3 contains 14 residues.